A selection of T cell receptor beta chains follows, all from one sample in a study of T cell responses to AZD1222 COVID-19 vaccine. Assay: immunoSEQ multiplex PCR; the TCRdb copy retains only in-frame clones and omits some. The sample yields about 160,000 clones, around nine tenths seen once. Sample: peripheral blood, taken 28 days after the second AZD1222 dose. Receptors were obtained from an adult who received the AZD1222 COVID-19 vaccine. Both conserved end residues are part of each CDR3. The D gene is left open where the match is weak. A clone size is listed for some rows: how often the clone was seen (once, few, many), or a class if it is expanded.

CDR3: CASTSDRGNTIYF; DNA: TGTGCCAGCACCTCGGACAGGGGGAACACCATATATTTT; D: TRBD1; J: TRBJ1-3; V: TRBV2; size: few
CDR3: CASSYSNQGETQYF; DNA: TGTGCCAGCAGTTACTCGAACCAGGGGGAGACCCAGTACTTC; D: NA; J: TRBJ2-5; V: TRBV6-5; size: NA
CDR3: CASSPRTVESYGYTF; DNA: TGTGCCAGCAGCCCCCGGACGGTGGAGTCTTATGGCTACACCTTC; D: NA; J: TRBJ1-2; V: TRBV5-4; size: few
CDR3: CASSETSPSATQYF; DNA: TGTGCCAGTAGTGAGACATCCCCTTCCGCTACGCAGTATTTT; D: NA; J: TRBJ2-3; V: TRBV19; size: NA
CDR3: CAWKHPGQGLGEQYF; DNA: TGTGCCTGGAAACACCCGGGACAGGGACTAGGGGAGCAGTACTTC; D: NA; J: TRBJ2-7; V: TRBV30; size: NA
CDR3: CASSLGDRADYGYTF; DNA: TGTGCCAGTAGCCTAGGGGACAGGGCGGACTATGGCTACACCTTC; D: TRBD1; J: TRBJ1-2; V: TRBV19; size: NA
CDR3: CASILGGTAEAFF; DNA: TGTGCCAGCATCTTGGGGGGGACAGCTGAAGCTTTCTTT; D: TRBD1; J: TRBJ1-1; V: TRBV6-6; size: NA
CDR3: CASSLVRDRVQPQHF; DNA: TGTGCCAGTAGTTTGGTCCGGGACAGGGTTCAGCCCCAGCATTTT; D: TRBD1; J: TRBJ1-5; V: TRBV19; size: NA
CDR3: CASSFQGQGNGYTF; DNA: TGTGCCAGCAGCTTTCAGGGACAGGGGAATGGCTACACCTTC; D: TRBD1; J: TRBJ1-2; V: TRBV27; size: NA
CDR3: CASTGRQAYQPQHF; DNA: TGTGCCAGCACTGGGCGACAGGCCTATCAGCCCCAGCATTTT; D: NA; J: TRBJ1-5; V: TRBV2; size: NA
CDR3: CASSLKDGRGGYTF; DNA: TGTGCCAGCAGCTTGAAGGACGGGCGGGGTGGCTACACCTTC; D: NA; J: TRBJ1-2; V: TRBV5-8; size: NA
CDR3: CASSLEGGRSSPLHF; DNA: TGCGCCAGCAGCTTGGAAGGGGGACGATCTTCACCCCTCCACTTT; D: NA; J: TRBJ1-6; V: TRBV5-1; size: NA
CDR3: CASSPVDIVPGDVILLGYTF; DNA: TGTGCCAGCAGCCCCGTAGACATTGTGCCCGGGGACGTAATTTTACTTGGCTACACCTTC; D: NA; J: TRBJ1-2; V: TRBV5-8; size: NA
CDR3: CASKGQSVQPQHF; DNA: TGTGCCAGCAAAGGACAGTCTGTGCAGCCCCAGCATTTT; D: NA; J: TRBJ1-5; V: TRBV12-3/TRBV12-4; size: NA
CDR3: CASSGNSGVLNQETQYF; DNA: TGTGCCAGCAGCGGAAATTCAGGGGTTTTAAACCAAGAGACCCAGTACTTC; D: NA; J: TRBJ2-5; V: TRBV7-9; size: few
CDR3: CASRQESNEKLFF; DNA: TGTGCCAGCAGGCAGGAGTCTAATGAAAAACTGTTTTTT; D: NA; J: TRBJ1-4; V: TRBV6-5; size: NA